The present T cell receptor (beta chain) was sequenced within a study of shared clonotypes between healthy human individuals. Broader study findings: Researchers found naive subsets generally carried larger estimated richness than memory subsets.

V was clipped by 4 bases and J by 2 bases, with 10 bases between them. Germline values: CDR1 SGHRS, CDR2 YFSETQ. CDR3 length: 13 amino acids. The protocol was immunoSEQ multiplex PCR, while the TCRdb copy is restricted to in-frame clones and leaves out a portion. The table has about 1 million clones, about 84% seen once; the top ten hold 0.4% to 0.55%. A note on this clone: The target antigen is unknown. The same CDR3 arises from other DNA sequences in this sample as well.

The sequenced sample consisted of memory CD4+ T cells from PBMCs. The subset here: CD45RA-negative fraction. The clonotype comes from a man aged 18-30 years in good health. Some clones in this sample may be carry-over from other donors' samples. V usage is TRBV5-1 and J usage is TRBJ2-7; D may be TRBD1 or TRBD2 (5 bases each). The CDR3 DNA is TGCGCCAGCAGCGCAGGGACCGCCTACGAGCAGTACTTC. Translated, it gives CASSAGTAYEQYF.